The next 32 T cell receptor beta chains were all read from a single sample in a study of patients and donors after allogeneic stem cell transplantation. TCRdb recomputed calls from the RT-PCR reads with MiXCR, one row per CDR3 protein. The table records about 960,000 distinct CDR3 sequences, about a sixth of them present only once. The sample comprised blood, either unsorted or a sorted T cell fraction (not recorded which). Source of these receptors: a human donor who was either an allogeneic HSCT recipient or a stem cell or donor lymphocyte infusion donor (not recorded which). It is not recorded whose cells these are; they may come from a transplant donor.

This rearrangement joins TRBV2 to TRBJ2-4, with 9 positions matching TRBD2. V lost 4 bases and J lost 8; bases outside the gene matches: 6. The CDR3 runs to 14 residues. The germline V gene has CDR1 SNHLY and CDR2 FYNNEI. The CDR3 spells CASSASGVGDIQYF. CDR3 bases: TGTGCCAGCAGTGCTAGCGGGGTTGGGGACATTCAGTACTTC.

The CDR3: CASSPADLTYEQYF. The CDR3 coding sequence is TGTGCCAGCAGCCCCGCCGACCTGACCTACGAGCAGTACTTC. The chain carries TRBV4-2 and TRBJ2-7, with unresolved D. The germline CDR1 and CDR2 sequences are LGHNA and YNFKEQ. Trimming cost V 4 bases and J 2 bases, with 12 bases left between them. The CDR3 has 14 amino acids.

The chain employs TRBV2 and TRBJ1-1; tentative D call: TRBD1 (6 bases). V was shortened by 7 bases and J by 3 bases, with 15 bases between the two germline ends. Germline V gives CDR1 SNHLY, CDR2 FYNNEI. This CDR3 is built from 14 residues. For the CDR3, the DNA is TGTGCCAGCAACTCCCAGGGGAGACACACTGAAGCTTTCTTT. This translates into CASNSQGRHTEAFF.

V usage is TRBV5-6 and J usage is TRBJ2-7; perhaps D is TRBD1 or TRBD2 (6 bases each). Germline V lookup: CDR1 SGHDT, CDR2 YYEEEE. The CDR3 length is 16 residues. Trimming removed 2 bases from V and 6 bases from J, with 21 bases in between. The CDR3 loop reads CASSLRLRLGGREQYF. In nucleotides, the CDR3 is TGTGCCAGCAGCTTAAGGTTACGACTAGGGGGGCGCGAGCAGTACTTC. Full variable domain (rest looked up from reference TRBV5-6 and TRBJ2-7): DAGVTQSPTHLIKTRGQQVTLRCSPKSGHDTVSWYQQALGQGPQFIFQYYEEEERQRGNFPDRFSGHQFPNYSSELNVNALLLGDSALYLCASSLRLRLGGREQYFGPGTRLTVT.

This clonotype was observed a handful of times. The chain links TRBV4-3 to TRBJ2-3; 10 bases agree with TRBD2. With 0 bases clipped from V and 2 bases from J, the junction kept 2 bases outside the gene matches. CDR1 and CDR2 from the germline V gene are LGHNA and YSLEER. CDR3 length: 16 residues. The CDR3: CASSQEAGGYTDTQYF. CDR3 in DNA: TGCGCCAGCAGCCAAGAAGCGGGGGGGTACACAGATACGCAGTATTTT.

This clonotype occurred a few times. The CDR3 reads CASSFIGTRDSYEQYF. In DNA form, the CDR3 reads TGCGCCAGCAGCTTTATCGGGACTAGAGACTCTTACGAGCAGTACTTC. The genes are TRBV5-1 and TRBJ2-7; 8 bases align to TRBD2. Germline V gene lookup returns CDR1 SGHRS and CDR2 YFSETQ. V lost 2 bases and J lost 4; bases outside the gene matches: 11. This CDR3 contains 16 residues.

The V and J genes are TRBV2 and TRBJ2-4; 9 bases match TRBD1. After removal of 7 bases from V and 5 bases from J, the junction contained 3 bases not matched to a gene. The CDR3 totals 13 residues. CDR1 is SNHLY and CDR2 is FYNNEI in the germline V gene. The CDR3 region is CASKRDRENIQYF. Here the CDR3 DNA reads TGTGCCAGCAAGAGGGACAGGGAAAACATTCAGTACTTC.

This clonotype appeared a few times. The V call is TRBV14, the J call TRBJ1-1, with no clear D. The CDR3 spans 14 residues. With 4 bases removed from V and 1 base from J, the gap between germline ends came to 10 bases. CDR1 and CDR2 from the germline V gene are SGHDN and FVKESK. The CDR3 loop reads CASSPTPQNTEAFF. Here the CDR3 DNA reads TGTGCCAGCAGCCCCACACCACAGAACACTGAAGCTTTCTTT.

This sequence joins TRBV30 and TRBJ1-6; D call uncertain. CDR1 and CDR2 (germline): GTSNPN, SVGIG (reference sequence). The CDR3 totals 15 residues. The V gene lost 1 base and the J gene lost 4 bases, with 11 bases spanning the gap. CDR3 protein: CAWSEQQTYNSPLHF. The CDR3 coding sequence is TGTGCCTGGAGTGAGCAGCAAACTTATAATTCACCCCTCCACTTT.

This clonotype occurred a few times. The rearrangement joins TRBV29-1 to TRBJ2-5; the D gene is possibly TRBD2 (5 bases). The germline V gene has CDR1 SQVTM and CDR2 ANQGSEA. CDR3 length: 12 residues. Deletions cut 2 bases from V and 9 bases from J, with 13 bases between. CDR3 sequence: CSVETDAGAQYF. The CDR3 DNA reads as TGCAGCGTTGAAACAGACGCCGGGGCCCAGTACTTC.

This clonotype was detected a few times. The chain couples TRBV7-8 to TRBJ2-2, with D perhaps matching TRBD1 (6 bases). CDR3 size: 16 residues. CDR1 and CDR2 (germline): SGHVS, FQNEAQ. The V end lost 2 bases, the J end lost 1 base, and 11 bases lay between the germline ends. This chain's CDR3 is CASSLRVGQNTGELFF. Here the CDR3 DNA reads TGTGCCAGCAGCTTACGGGTGGGACAGAACACCGGGGAGCTGTTTTTT.

V gene TRBV27 combines with J gene TRBJ2-1, with a tentative D call TRBD1 (6 bases). Germline V CDR1 and CDR2: MNHEY, SMNVEV (reference sequence). Trimming pared 6 bases from V and 10 bases from J, leaving 22 bases between. The CDR3 covers 15 residues. For the CDR3, the DNA is TGTGCCAGCAGACCAGTCACACTCAGGGGTCGGGAGCAGTTCTTC. Amino acid sequence: CASRPVTLRGREQFF.

This clonotype was counted a few times. V and J are TRBV14 and TRBJ2-7; D is unclear. Germline CDR1 reads SGHDN; CDR2 reads FVKESK. The V end lost 3 bases, the J end lost 5 bases, and 14 bases lay between the germline ends. This CDR3 is 14 amino acids long. The CDR3 sequence: CASSQARPDNEQYF. CDR3 nucleotide sequence: TGTGCCAGCAGCCAGGCAAGACCTGACAACGAGCAGTACTTC.

The rearrangement joins TRBV29-1 to TRBJ2-2; D is possibly TRBD1 (6 bases). The CDR3 consists of 13 residues. The germline V and J ends were trimmed by 7 bases and 3 bases, with 12 bases remaining between them. Germline V gives CDR1 SQVTM, CDR2 ANQGSEA. In DNA form, the CDR3 reads TGCAGCGCTGGGCAGGGGTACACCGGGGAGCTGTTTTTT. Protein: CSAGQGYTGELFF.

This CDR3 is CASRNWDEQFF. CDR3 nucleotide sequence: TGTGCCAGCAGGAATTGGGATGAGCAGTTCTTC. This chain links TRBV7-8 with TRBJ2-1, with no clear D. The CDR3 is 11 residues long. Germline CDR1 is SGHVS and CDR2 is FQNEAQ. Trimming stripped 6 bases from V and 8 bases from J, with 8 bases between.

This clonotype was observed a few times. This sequence joins TRBV20-1 and TRBJ2-5, with 10 bases lining up with TRBD2. The germline V gene has CDR1 DFQATT and CDR2 SNEGSKA (reference sequence). The CDR3 sequence is 15 residues long. DNA for the CDR3: TGCAGCTTAATCCTACTAGCGGGGAAGATCGAGACCCAGTACTTC. Translating gives CSLILLAGKIETQYF.

V gene TRBV27 combines with J gene TRBJ1-1; D not resolved. CDR1 is MNHEY and CDR2 is SMNVEV in the germline V gene (reference sequence). The CDR3 runs 13 residues. V shed 3 bases and J shed 1 base, with 6 bases lying between them. Written as DNA, the CDR3 is TGTGCCAGCAGTTTCCTTAAGAACACTGAAGCTTTCTTT. It encodes CASSFLKNTEAFF.

This clonotype was observed a few times. The rearrangement uses TRBV20-1 and TRBJ2-3; the match to TRBD2 covers 8 bases. The CDR3 contains 15 residues. Germline V lookup: CDR1 DFQATT, CDR2 SNEGSKA (reference sequence). Losses at the gene ends were 5 bases for V and 2 bases for J; bases not matched to a gene: 9. This CDR3 reads CSASRLARSTDTQYF. CDR3 DNA sequence: TGCAGTGCTTCTAGACTAGCGAGATCCACAGATACGCAGTATTTT.

This clonotype showed up just a few times. The chain uses TRBV12-3 or TRBV12-4 and TRBJ2-1; no clear D gene. The CDR3 sequence is 10 residues long. V was cut by 8 bases and J by 8 bases, with 7 bases left in between. The CDR3 DNA follows: TGTGCCAGCCAGCGCGATGAGCAGTTCTTC. Protein: CASQRDEQFF.

V is TRBV2 and J is TRBJ2-1, with TRBD2 identical over 8 bases. Per the germline V gene, CDR1 is SNHLY and CDR2 is FYNNEI. The CDR3 totals 15 residues. With V trimmed by 3 bases and J by 6 bases, 7 bases remained unmatched. The CDR3 is CASSDPGLEPNEQFF. The CDR3 DNA is TGTGCCAGCAGTGACCCGGGACTAGAACCCAATGAGCAGTTCTTC. Drawing the rest from reference TRBV2 and TRBJ2-1, the complete variable domain is EPEVTQTPSHQVTQMGQEVILRCVPISNHLYFYWYRQILGQKVEFLVSFYNNEISEKSEIFDDQFSVERPDGSNFTLKIRSTKLEDSAMYFCASSDPGLEPNEQFFGPGTRLTVL.

The rearrangement links TRBV2 to TRBJ2-3, with TRBD2 matching over 8 bases. With V trimmed by 4 bases and J by 6 bases, 9 bases remained unmatched. Per the germline V gene, CDR1 is SNHLY and CDR2 is FYNNEI. This CDR3 region has 15 residues. DNA of the CDR3: TGTGCCAGCAGTGGTGGACTAGCACTCTCGGATACGCAGTATTTT. The encoded protein is CASSGGLALSDTQYF.

Here the CDR3 reads CASSTNGAFF. CDR3 in DNA: TGTGCCAGCAGCACTAATGGAGCTTTCTTT. The chain couples TRBV28 to TRBJ1-1; D not resolved. V lost 6 bases to trimming and J lost 10 bases, with 9 bases between them. The CDR3 is 10 residues long. Per germline, CDR1 MDHEN and CDR2 SYDVKM.

The genes are TRBV6-1 and TRBJ2-3; 9 nucleotides agree with TRBD2. This CDR3 has 16 residues. The germline CDR1 and CDR2 sequences are MNHNS and SASEGT. V was pared by 9 bases and J by 3 bases, with 13 bases of the junction left unmatched. The CDR3 DNA is TGTGCCAGTACCCCTTTAGCTAGCGGGGTGACAGATACGCAGTATTTT. It encodes CASTPLASGVTDTQYF.

This clonotype showed up just a few times. V usage is TRBV6-2 or TRBV6-3 and J usage is TRBJ2-4; D might be TRBD1 (5 bases). The CDR3 extends over 12 amino acids. Germline CDR1 and CDR2: MNHEY and SVGEGT. V dropped 6 bases and J dropped 9 bases, with 12 bases sitting between them. CDR3 sequence reads: CASSRVVGIQYF. In nucleotides, the CDR3 is TGTGCCAGCAGCAGGGTGGTGGGCATTCAGTACTTC.

This clonotype was found a few times. The chain couples TRBV7-9 to TRBJ2-2; a possible D gene is TRBD1 (5 bases). The CDR3 covers 14 residues. Germline V lookup: CDR1 SEHNR, CDR2 FQNEAQ (reference sequence). Trimming took 6 bases from V and 6 from J, leaving 14 bases between them. This CDR3 reads CASRLGGAAGELFF. The CDR3 DNA sequence: TGTGCCAGCAGACTTGGTGGGGCGGCCGGGGAGCTGTTTTTT.

The chain has TRBV2 and TRBJ1-4; tentative D call: TRBD1 (6 bases). The CDR3 sequence is 15 residues long. V lost 3 bases to trimming and J lost 6 bases, with 14 bases between them. CDR1 is SNHLY and CDR2 is FYNNEI in the germline V gene. CDR3: CASSDEGGTYEKLFF. In DNA, the CDR3 is TGTGCCAGCAGTGACGAGGGGGGGACCTATGAAAAACTGTTTTTT.

This clonotype was counted only a few times. CDR3 region: CASSLLAGVEETQYF. In DNA form, the CDR3 reads TGTGCCAGCAGTCTGCTAGCGGGAGTTGAGGAGACCCAGTACTTC. The chain joins TRBV6-1 to TRBJ2-5, with TRBD2 matching over 10 bases. The CDR3 is made up of 15 amino acids. Trimming at V came to 5 bases and at J to 5 bases, leaving 8 bases not matched to a gene. Germline assignment: CDR1 MNHNS and CDR2 SASEGT.

This chain connects TRBV28 to TRBJ2-7, with D hard to call. The V and J ends lost 3 bases and 0 bases respectively, with 9 bases between them. This CDR3 is 14 amino acids long. The germline gives CDR1 MDHEN, CDR2 SYDVKM. The CDR3 sequence: CASSFMGISYEQYF. The CDR3 DNA sequence: TGTGCCAGCAGTTTTATGGGTATCTCCTACGAGCAGTACTTC.

Ten or more counts support this clonotype. The genes are TRBV12-3 or TRBV12-4 and TRBJ2-3; TRBD2 matches 7 bases. There are 15 residues in the CDR3. V lost 0 bases and J lost 3; bases outside the gene matches: 3. In nucleotides, the CDR3 is TGTGCCAGCAGTTTAGCGCGGGGGAGTACAGATACGCAGTATTTT. It translates to CASSLARGSTDTQYF.

V gene TRBV25-1 combines with J gene TRBJ1-1; D remains unclear. Germline V CDR1 and CDR2: MGHDK, SYGVNS. Trimming took off 2 bases at V and 3 bases at J, with 22 bases between the two ends. This CDR3 contains 18 residues. The CDR3 region is CASSEQSTGSSWYTEAFF. CDR3 DNA sequence: TGTGCCAGCAGTGAACAATCAACTGGCTCAAGTTGGTACACTGAAGCTTTCTTT.

This clonotype was counted between two and nine times. Here the CDR3 reads CASSLDRGAGEQFF. CDR3 nucleotides: TGTGCCAGCAGCTTGGACAGGGGAGCTGGTGAGCAGTTCTTC. The chain combines TRBV7-2 with TRBJ2-1; 9 bases agree with TRBD1. Per germline, CDR1 SGHTA and CDR2 FQGNSA. The CDR3 runs 14 residues. Trimming removed 3 bases from V and 9 bases from J; junction bases left unmatched: 6.

V gene TRBV12-3 or TRBV12-4 combines with J gene TRBJ1-2; 7 bases are shared with TRBD1. The CDR3 is made up of 13 amino acids. Unmatched junction bases numbered 10, after V lost 7 bases and J lost 8 bases. CDR3 coding DNA: TGTGCCAGCACCAAGACAGGGAGGTTCGGCTACACCTTC. Its protein is CASTKTGRFGYTF.